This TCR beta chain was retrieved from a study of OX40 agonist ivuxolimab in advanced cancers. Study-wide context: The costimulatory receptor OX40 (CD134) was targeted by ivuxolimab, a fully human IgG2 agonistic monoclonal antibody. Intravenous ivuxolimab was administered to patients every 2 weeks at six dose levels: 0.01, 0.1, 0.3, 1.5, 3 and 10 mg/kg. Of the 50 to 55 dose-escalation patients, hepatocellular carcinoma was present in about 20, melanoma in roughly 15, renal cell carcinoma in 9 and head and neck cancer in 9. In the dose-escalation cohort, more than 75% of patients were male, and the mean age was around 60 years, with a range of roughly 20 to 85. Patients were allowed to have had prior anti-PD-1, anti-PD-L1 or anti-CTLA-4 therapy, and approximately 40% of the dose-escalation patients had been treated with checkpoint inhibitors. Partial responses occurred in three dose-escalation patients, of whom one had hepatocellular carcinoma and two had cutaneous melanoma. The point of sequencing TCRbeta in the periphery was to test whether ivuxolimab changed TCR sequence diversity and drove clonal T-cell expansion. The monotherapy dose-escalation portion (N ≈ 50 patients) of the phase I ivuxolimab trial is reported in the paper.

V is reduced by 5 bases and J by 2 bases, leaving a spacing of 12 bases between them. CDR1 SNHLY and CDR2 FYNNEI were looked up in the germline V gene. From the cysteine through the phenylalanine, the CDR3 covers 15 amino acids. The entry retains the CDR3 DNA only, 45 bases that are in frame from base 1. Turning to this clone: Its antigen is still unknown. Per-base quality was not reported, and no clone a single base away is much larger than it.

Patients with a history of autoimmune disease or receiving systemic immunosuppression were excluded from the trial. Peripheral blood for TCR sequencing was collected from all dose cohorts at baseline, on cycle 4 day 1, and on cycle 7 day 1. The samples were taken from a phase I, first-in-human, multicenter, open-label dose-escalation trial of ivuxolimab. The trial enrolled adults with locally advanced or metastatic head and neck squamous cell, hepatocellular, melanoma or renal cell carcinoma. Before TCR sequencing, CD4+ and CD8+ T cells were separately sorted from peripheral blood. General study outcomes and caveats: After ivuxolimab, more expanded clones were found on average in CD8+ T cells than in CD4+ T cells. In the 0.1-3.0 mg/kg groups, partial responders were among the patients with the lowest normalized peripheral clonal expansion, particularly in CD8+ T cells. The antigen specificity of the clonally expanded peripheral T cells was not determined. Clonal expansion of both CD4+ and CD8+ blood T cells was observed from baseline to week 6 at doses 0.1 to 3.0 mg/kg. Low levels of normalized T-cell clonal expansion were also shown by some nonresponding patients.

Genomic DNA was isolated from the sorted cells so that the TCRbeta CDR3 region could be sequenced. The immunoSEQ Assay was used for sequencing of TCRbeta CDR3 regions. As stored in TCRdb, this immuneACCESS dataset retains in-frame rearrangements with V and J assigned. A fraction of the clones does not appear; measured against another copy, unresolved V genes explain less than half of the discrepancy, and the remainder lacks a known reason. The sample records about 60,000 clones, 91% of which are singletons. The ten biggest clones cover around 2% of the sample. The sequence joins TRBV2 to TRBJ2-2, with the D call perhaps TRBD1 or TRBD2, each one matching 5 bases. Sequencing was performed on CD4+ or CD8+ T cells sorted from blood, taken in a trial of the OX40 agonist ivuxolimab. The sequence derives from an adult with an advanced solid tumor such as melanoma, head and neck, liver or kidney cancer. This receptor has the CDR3 CASSSGRINTGELFF. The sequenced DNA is TGTGCCAGCAGTTCGGGACGGATTAACACCGGGGAGCTGTTTTTT.